The 28 T cell receptor beta chains in this list originate from one sample, sequenced in a study of T-cell memory formation after mild COVID-19. Each CDR3 protein is one row after TCRdb ran MiXCR on the 5' RACE reads. The sample shows about 340,000 distinct CDR3 sequences, over 10% of them seen only once. The specimen sequenced was PBMCs or a T cell subset sorted from them (not recorded which). The receptors shown here come from a man aged 18 to 30 who had mild COVID-19 (a few samples of this study predate the infection). Cell type and time point are not known.

The chain uses TRBV10-3 and TRBJ2-1; 8 bases align to TRBD2. Trimming at V came to 0 bases and at J to 7 bases, leaving 5 bases not matched to a gene. The CDR3 is 15 residues long. Germline CDR1 and CDR2: ENHRY and SYGVKD. CDR3 region: CAISESGGGTNEQFF. The CDR3 bases are TGTGCCATCAGTGAGTCAGGCGGGGGGACGAATGAGCAGTTCTTC.

This clonotype appeared a few times. The chain carries TRBV2 and TRBJ1-2; D gene ambiguous. This CDR3 contains 13 residues. The V gene lost 7 bases and the J gene lost 7 bases, with 16 bases spanning the gap. CDR1 SNHLY and CDR2 FYNNEI come from the germline V gene. Here the CDR3 reads CASTLGGWVGYTF. In nucleotides, the CDR3 is TGTGCCAGCACCCTGGGAGGGTGGGTTGGCTACACCTTC. Using reference TRBV2 and TRBJ1-2 for the parts outside the CDR3, the full variable domain is EPEVTQTPSHQVTQMGQEVILRCVPISNHLYFYWYRQILGQKVEFLVSFYNNEISEKSEIFDDQFSVERPDGSNFTLKIRSTKLEDSAMYFCASTLGGWVGYTFGSGTRLTVV.

This clonotype was recorded a few times. V is TRBV7-9 and J is TRBJ2-7, with a weak D call TRBD1 (5 bases). This CDR3 spans 13 amino acids. Trimming stripped 5 bases from V and 7 bases from J, with 15 bases between. Germline CDR1 SEHNR, CDR2 FQNEAQ (reference sequence). The CDR3, as DNA: TGTGCCAGCAGCCTACTGCAGGGCAGTGAGCAGTACGTC. Its translation is CASSLLQGSEQYV.

The J gene is TRBJ1-1, the V gene TRBV4-3; maybe TRBD1 (5 bases). The CDR3 has 18 amino acids. Trimming removed 0 bases from V and 0 bases from J, with 17 bases in between. Germline V gene data show CDR1 as LGHNA and CDR2 as YSLEER. CDR3 nucleotides: TGCGCCAGCAGCCAAGATGCCCCAGGGCAGAATCTGAACACTGAAGCTTTCTTT. Translation: CASSQDAPGQNLNTEAFF.

The chain employs TRBV12-3 or TRBV12-4 and TRBJ2-3; a possible D gene is TRBD2 (6 bases). The V end was cut by 7 bases, the J end by 4 bases, with 15 bases between. This CDR3 spans 14 amino acids. Here the CDR3 reads CASTRGLGSDTQYF. The CDR3, as DNA: TGTGCCAGCACCCGGGGACTGGGTTCAGATACGCAGTATTTT.

The gene calls are TRBV6-6 and TRBJ1-5; no clear D gene. The V and J ends lost 2 bases and 9 bases respectively, with 11 bases between them. Germline lookup yields CDR1 MNHNY and CDR2 SVGAGI (reference sequence). This CDR3 contains 13 residues. The CDR3 bases are TGTGCCAGCAGTTACGGCCCCGTCTGGCCCCAGCATTTT. It encodes CASSYGPVWPQHF.

There are a few counts of this clonotype. The chain employs TRBV12-1 and TRBJ1-1; TRBD1, as called in the table, went unchecked against the DNA. TRBV12-1 is tagged as a pseudogene. CDR3 length: 15 residues. CDR3 sequence reads: CASSFVGQLNTEAFF. The CDR3 DNA sequence: TGTGCCAGCAGCTTTGTGGGACAGCTGAACACTGAAGCTTTCTTT.

This clonotype was seen a few times. V gene TRBV11-2 combines with J gene TRBJ2-1, with a tentative D call TRBD2 (6 bases). Germline V lookup: CDR1 SGHAT, CDR2 FQNNGV. The CDR3 is 13 residues long. The V and J ends lost 5 bases and 7 bases respectively, with 12 bases between them. The CDR3 nucleotides are TGTGCCAGCAGCAGTAGTGGGGGGAATGAGCAGTTCTTC. This encodes CASSSSGGNEQFF. Based on the CDR3 plus reference TRBV11-2 and TRBJ2-1, the full variable domain is EAGVAQSPRYKIIEKRQSVAFWCNPISGHATLYWYQQILGQGPKLLIQFQNNGVVDDSQLPKDRFSAERLKGVDSTLKIQPAKLEDSAVYLCASSSSGGNEQFFGPGTRLTVL.

The chain joins TRBV4-1 to TRBJ2-6; 9 bases match TRBD1. The germline CDR1 and CDR2 sequences are MGHRA and YSYEKL. V shed 6 bases and J 0 bases; nucleotides not matched to a gene: 18. The CDR3 sequence is 21 residues long. DNA of the CDR3: TGCGCCAGCAGTTTTAATCTCCCTCTGGGACAGGGATCCTCTGGGGCCAACGTCCTGACTTTC. Translated: CASSFNLPLGQGSSGANVLTF.

This clonotype was observed a few times. The chain combines TRBV30 with TRBJ2-2; D is unresolved. This CDR3 has 11 residues. V was trimmed by 3 bases and J by 5 bases, leaving 4 bases between them. CDR1 and CDR2 (germline): GTSNPN, SVGIG (reference sequence). In DNA, the CDR3 is TGTGCCTGGAGGGAGACCGGGGAGCTGTTTTTT. Translation gives CAWRETGELFF.

This clonotype was observed at least ten times. V and J are TRBV7-9 and TRBJ2-7; D is ambiguous. This CDR3 is built from 16 residues. Germline CDR1 SEHNR, CDR2 FQNEAQ (reference sequence). V was clipped by 3 bases and J by 0 bases, with 15 bases between them. The CDR3 DNA sequence: TGTGCCAGCAGCTTGGATGGCAGTCTCACCTCCTACGAGCAGTACGTC. Translation: CASSLDGSLTSYEQYV.

This clonotype was observed a few times. The rearrangement joins TRBV5-1 to TRBJ2-7, with no clear D. CDR3 length: 11 amino acids. The germline V and J ends were trimmed by 3 bases and 6 bases, with 7 bases remaining between them. Germline V lookup: CDR1 SGHRS, CDR2 YFSETQ. CDR3 coding DNA: TGCGCCAGCAGCTCCTCTCTCGAGCAGTACTTC. Amino acid sequence: CASSSSLEQYF.

The chain couples TRBV6-6 to TRBJ1-5, with 8 bases identical to TRBD1. Germline assignment: CDR1 MNHNY and CDR2 SVGAGI (reference sequence). This CDR3 spans 16 amino acids. Trimming cost V 2 bases and J 8 bases; bases outside gene matches: 11. The DNA of the CDR3 is TGTGCCAGCAGTTACCCTCATCGACAGGGGCAGGAGCCCCAGCATTTT. Amino acid sequence: CASSYPHRQGQEPQHF.

The chain joins TRBV7-9 to TRBJ2-2; 9 bases align to TRBD1. CDR3 length: 16 residues. V shed 1 base and J 3 bases; nucleotides not matched to a gene: 3. Looked up from germline, CDR1 is SEHNR and CDR2 is FQNEAQ (reference sequence). The DNA of the CDR3 is TGTGCCAGCAGCTTAGTCTGGACAGGGGACACCGGGGAGCTGTTTTTT. It codes for CASSLVWTGDTGELFF.

A few counts support this clonotype. V gene TRBV6-5 combines with J gene TRBJ2-1; D may be TRBD2 (7 bases). Trimming stripped 0 bases from V and 2 bases from J, with 11 bases between. Germline V gene sequence: CDR1 MNHEY, CDR2 SVGAGI. The CDR3 is 16 amino acids. The CDR3 is CASSYSRRGPYNEQFF. CDR3 nucleotides: TGTGCCAGCAGTTACTCGAGGCGGGGGCCCTACAATGAGCAGTTCTTC.

This clonotype was seen many times. The rearrangement uses TRBV20-1 and TRBJ1-2; D is perhaps TRBD1 (5 bases). The V end lost 0 bases, the J end lost 7 bases, and 12 bases lay between the germline ends. From germline, CDR1 is DFQATT and CDR2 SNEGSKA (reference sequence). The CDR3 has 13 amino acids. The chain's CDR3 is CSARDGGGIGYTF. The DNA for the CDR3 is TGCAGTGCTAGAGATGGGGGAGGTATTGGCTACACCTTC.

The chain joins TRBV5-1 to TRBJ2-2, with 11 bases lining up with TRBD1. The CDR3 consists of 15 residues. In germline, CDR1 is SGHRS, CDR2 YFSETQ. J lost 7 bases, V lost 4 bases, and 6 bases had no gene match. CDR3 amino acids: CASSNGQGAFGELFF. The CDR3 DNA sequence: TGCGCCAGCAGCAATGGACAGGGGGCTTTCGGGGAGCTGTTTTTT. Full variable domain (missing parts from reference TRBV5-1 and TRBJ2-2): KAGVTQTPRYLIKTRGQQVTLSCSPISGHRSVSWYQQTPGQGLQFLFEYFSETQRNKGNFPGRFSGRQFSNSRSEMNVSTLELGDSALYLCASSNGQGAFGELFFGEGSRLTVL.

This clonotype has just a few counts. The V and J genes are TRBV5-1 and TRBJ2-7, with 11 nucleotides matching TRBD2. CDR3 length equals 15 residues. J was trimmed by 3 bases and V by 4 bases; bases with no gene match: 6. CDR1 SGHRS and CDR2 YFSETQ come from the germline V gene. The CDR3 nucleotides read TGCGCCAGCAGCCCCACTAGCGGGGGTTTCTACGAGCAGTACTTC. Residues: CASSPTSGGFYEQYF.

This sequence joins TRBV5-1 and TRBJ2-5; D remains unclear. Deletions cut 4 bases from V and 5 bases from J, with 15 bases between. This CDR3 contains 14 residues. Germline CDR1 reads SGHRS; CDR2 reads YFSETQ. The CDR3 is CASSQHDPAETQYF. CDR3 nucleotides: TGCGCCAGCAGCCAGCACGACCCGGCGGAGACCCAGTACTTC. Combining the CDR3 with reference TRBV5-1 and TRBJ2-5 gives the whole variable domain KAGVTQTPRYLIKTRGQQVTLSCSPISGHRSVSWYQQTPGQGLQFLFEYFSETQRNKGNFPGRFSGRQFSNSRSEMNVSTLELGDSALYLCASSQHDPAETQYFGPGTRLLVL.

This chain joins TRBV6-5 and TRBJ1-6; 7 bases match TRBD1. The germline V gene encodes CDR1 MNHEY and CDR2 SVGAGI. The trim removed 5 bases at V and 6 bases at J, leaving 7 bases unmatched. The CDR3 extends over 15 amino acids. CDR3 sequence: CASSIQGRSNSPLHF. CDR3 DNA: TGTGCCAGCAGTATACAGGGGAGGAGTAATTCACCCCTCCACTTT.

Only a few counts were recorded for this clonotype. The chain links TRBV19 to TRBJ2-6; D is unresolved. The CDR3 sequence is 16 residues long. Germline lookup yields CDR1 LNHDA and CDR2 SQIVND (reference sequence). The V end was cut by 1 base, the J end by 1 base, with 8 bases between. CDR3 bases: TGTGCCAGTAGTATAGCGCCGGGTTCTGGGGCCAACGTCCTGACTTTC. Translating it yields CASSIAPGSGANVLTF.

The chain carries TRBV4-2 and TRBJ2-3; 8 positions match TRBD2. Germline V gene lookup returns CDR1 LGHNA and CDR2 YNFKEQ. V lost 3 bases, J lost 10 bases, and 6 bases stayed unmatched. This CDR3 contains 13 residues. For the CDR3, the DNA is TGTGCCAGCAGCCACCGTAGCGGGGAGTCGCAGTATTTT. This translates into CASSHRSGESQYF.

The chain employs TRBV6-2 or TRBV6-3 and TRBJ2-3; D is perhaps TRBD1 (6 bases). V lost 7 bases to trimming and J lost 2 bases, with 13 bases between them. CDR1 is MNHEY, CDR2 SVGEGT, per germline. CDR3 length: 14 residues. CDR3 in amino acids: CASKGGLLTDTQYF. The CDR3 DNA is TGTGCCAGCAAAGGGGGATTACTCACAGATACGCAGTATTTT.

This clonotype came up many times. V is TRBV3-1 and J is TRBJ2-2; D uncertain. The germline V gene has CDR1 LGHDT and CDR2 YNNKEL (reference sequence). The V gene lost 3 bases and the J gene lost 7 bases, with 6 bases spanning the gap. The CDR3 loop spans 12 amino acids. The CDR3 coding sequence is TGTGCCAGCAGCCAGGCAGGCGGGGAGCTGTTTTTT. The encoded protein is CASSQAGGELFF.

V gene TRBV27 combines with J gene TRBJ1-2; D gene uncertain. The CDR3 covers 11 residues. Germline loops: CDR1 MNHEY, CDR2 SMNVEV (reference sequence). Deletions cut 7 bases from V and 9 bases from J, with 12 bases between. The CDR3, as DNA: TGTGCCAGCACTAGCGGGCAGAGCTACACCTTC. It codes for CASTSGQSYTF.

This sequence joins TRBV5-1 and TRBJ2-3; maybe TRBD2 (6 bases). CDR1 is SGHRS, CDR2 YFSETQ, per germline. V dropped 2 bases and J dropped 1 base, with 11 bases sitting between them. The length of the CDR3 is 15 residues. CDR3 bases: TGCGCCAGCAGCTTTACTAGCAGCCGCACAGATACGCAGTATTTT. Translating it yields CASSFTSSRTDTQYF. Based on the CDR3 plus reference TRBV5-1 and TRBJ2-3, the full variable domain is KAGVTQTPRYLIKTRGQQVTLSCSPISGHRSVSWYQQTPGQGLQFLFEYFSETQRNKGNFPGRFSGRQFSNSRSEMNVSTLELGDSALYLCASSFTSSRTDTQYFGPGTRLTVL.

This chain uses TRBV4-1 with TRBJ2-7, with D perhaps assigned TRBD1 or TRBD2 (5 bases each). Germline V CDR1 and CDR2: MGHRA, YSYEKL. The CDR3 is 15 amino acids. Trimming cost V 3 bases and J 2 bases, with 14 bases left between them. The CDR3 region has the DNA TGCGCCAGCAGCCACCCCGCCCGGGGCACCTACGAGCAGTACTTC. Translating it yields CASSHPARGTYEQYF.

The chain carries TRBV30 and TRBJ2-5; D is uncertain. CDR1 is GTSNPN, CDR2 SVGIG, per germline (reference sequence). The length of the CDR3 is 10 residues. Trimming left V 2 bases short and J 3 bases short, with 1 base between. CDR3 sequence reads: CAWSKETQYF. The DNA for the CDR3 is TGTGCCTGGAGTAAAGAGACCCAGTACTTC.